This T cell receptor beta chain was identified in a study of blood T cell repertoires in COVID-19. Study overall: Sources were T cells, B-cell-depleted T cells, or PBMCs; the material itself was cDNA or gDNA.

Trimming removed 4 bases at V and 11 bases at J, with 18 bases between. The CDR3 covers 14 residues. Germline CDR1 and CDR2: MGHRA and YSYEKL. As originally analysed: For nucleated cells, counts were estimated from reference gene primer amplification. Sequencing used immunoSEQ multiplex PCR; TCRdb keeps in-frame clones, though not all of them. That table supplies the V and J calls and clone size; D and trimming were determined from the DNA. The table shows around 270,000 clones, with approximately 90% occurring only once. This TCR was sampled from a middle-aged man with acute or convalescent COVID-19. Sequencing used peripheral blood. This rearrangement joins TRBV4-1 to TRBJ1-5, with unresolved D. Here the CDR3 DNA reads TGCGCCAGCAGCCTAGTTGACTGGTCCCCAACCCAGCATTTT. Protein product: CASSLVDWSPTQHF.